This T cell receptor (beta chain) was retrieved from a study of CD8 T cells in ankylosing spondylitis. This clonotype has just a few counts. Its cognate antigen is unknown. Quantitative molecular-barcoded 5'-RACE generated the TCR beta libraries. TCRdb reprocessed the 5' RACE reads with MiXCR, giving one entry per CDR3 protein. In the table there are 350,000 to 450,000 distinct CDR3 sequences, 20% to 25% of which are singletons. Study observations and caveats: Ankylosing spondylitis blood appeared to carry a characteristic TCR beta motif of several highly homologous variants.

This sequence originates from a male donor with ankylosing spondylitis or in good health (not recorded which). The specimen was blood, either unsorted or a sorted T cell fraction (not recorded which).

CDR3 bases: TGTGCCACCCGATTGGGTGAAGCTTTCTTT. Its protein is CATRLGEAFF. This rearrangement joins TRBV21-1 to TRBJ1-1. TRBV21-1 is shown as a pseudogene. The CDR3 has 10 amino acids.